This entry concerns a single TCR beta chain. Time point specified: cycle 4 day 1 (C4D1), after more than five weeks of nivolumab. Patients all relapsed after autologous stem cell transplantation, and there was variation in brentuximab vedotin exposure. Using immunoSEQ multiplex PCR, the repertoire was profiled, and TCRdb retains in-frame clones only, with some absent. The table records several thousand clones, approximately 88% of them present only once. Germline values: CDR1 MNHEY, CDR2 SMNVEV (reference sequence). This CDR3 is 16 amino acids long. J gave up 3 bases and V 1 base, and 5 bases lay outside the gene matches. This sample was included in a study of PD-1 blockade in classical Hodgkin lymphoma. Across the study: Patients were treated with nivolumab at 3 mg/kg, and this was given intravenously every 2 weeks.

The TCR was taken from a human donor with classical Hodgkin lymphoma. The V call is TRBV27, the J call TRBJ2-3; 9 bases map to TRBD1. The source material was peripheral blood mononuclear cells (PBMCs), sampled before the fourth cycle of nivolumab. The CDR3 spells CASSLFQTGGTDTQYF. In DNA, the CDR3 is TGTGCCAGCAGTTTATTCCAGACAGGGGGGACAGATACGCAGTATTTT.